The 18 T cell receptor beta chains listed next were all sequenced from one sample in a study of T cell responses to AZD1222 COVID-19 vaccine. Measured with immunoSEQ multiplex PCR; TCRdb has only the in-frame clones, and not every one. The sample yields 130,000 or so clones, roughly 90% seen once. The starting material was peripheral blood, obtained on day 0 of AZD1222 vaccination. The receptors here all came from an adult in good health.

The chain joins TRBV9 to TRBJ1-1; weak D call: TRBD1 (6 bases). Germline loops: CDR1 SGDLS, CDR2 YYNGEE. V was clipped by 4 bases and J by 1 base, with 23 bases between them. This CDR3 contains 18 residues. The CDR3 bases are TGTGCCAGCAGCCCGCTTGGAGGGGGTTGGAGTAGGAACACTGAAGCTTTCTTT. Encoded protein: CASSPLGGGWSRNTEAFF.

This clone was seen a handful of times. V gene TRBV5-1 combines with J gene TRBJ1-2, with no clear D. Trimming pared 0 bases from V and 2 bases from J, leaving 8 bases between. Per germline, CDR1 SGHRS and CDR2 YFSETQ. The CDR3 is made up of 14 amino acids. Here the CDR3 reads CASSLEGPNYGYTF. DNA for the CDR3: TGCGCCAGCAGCTTGGAGGGTCCAAACTATGGCTACACCTTC.

This clone has a single count. V usage is TRBV7-9 and J usage is TRBJ2-5, with a weak D call TRBD2 (6 bases). CDR1 SEHNR and CDR2 FQNEAQ come from the germline V gene (reference sequence). The CDR3 length is 14 residues. Trimming took off 5 bases at V and 1 base at J, with 11 bases between the two ends. The CDR3 loop is CASSRGTVQETQYF. CDR3 nucleotides: TGTGCCAGCAGCCGTGGGACTGTCCAAGAGACCCAGTACTTC.

V usage is TRBV7-9 and J usage is TRBJ1-1; D unclear. The CDR3 has 13 residues. V lost 6 bases to trimming and J lost 5 bases, with 13 bases between them. Germline CDR1 and CDR2: SEHNR and FQNEAQ (reference sequence). The CDR3 spells CASSSSMTTEAFF. CDR3 nucleotide sequence: TGTGCCAGCAGTTCCTCGATGACGACTGAAGCTTTCTTT.

This clone has a single count. V gene TRBV6-1 combines with J gene TRBJ1-3; D is possibly TRBD1 (5 bases). CDR1 is MNHNS and CDR2 is SASEGT in the germline V gene. This CDR3 contains 14 residues. Trimming took 1 base from V and 3 from J, leaving 7 bases between them. The CDR3 protein is CASSEGGYGNTIYF. The CDR3 nucleotides read TGTGCCAGCAGTGAAGGGGGGTATGGAAACACCATATATTTT.

Points on this clone: Its ends do not fully match the called genes, so a read error is possible. The V gene is TRBV4-1, the J gene TRBJ1-1, with D possibly being TRBD1 (5 bases). Germline values: CDR1 MGHRA, CDR2 YSYEKL. The CDR3 loop spans 14 amino acids. The CDR3 here is CASTQITGNTEAFF. For the CDR3, the DNA is TGCGCCAGCACCCAAATCACAGGGAACACTGAAGCTTTCTTT.

The chain employs TRBV6-5 and TRBJ1-5, with D possibly being TRBD1 (5 bases). Trimming took 7 bases from V and 6 from J, leaving 19 bases between them. This CDR3 has 15 amino acids. Germline CDR1 MNHEY, CDR2 SVGAGI. The CDR3 loop reads CASITNGGGVQPQHF. The CDR3 region has the DNA TGTGCCAGCATCACCAATGGGGGAGGGGTTCAGCCCCAGCATTTT.

This clone appeared a few times. V and J are TRBV5-4 and TRBJ1-2; possible D gene TRBD1, 6 bases. The CDR3 is 15 amino acids. Germline CDR1 reads SGHNT; CDR2 reads YYREEE (reference sequence). Trimming shortened V by 4 bases and J by 3 bases, and 16 bases separated the two germline ends. The CDR3 sequence: CASSGNPGVDYGYTF. The CDR3 nucleotides are TGTGCCAGCAGCGGCAATCCAGGGGTTGACTATGGCTACACCTTC.

V is TRBV24-1 and J is TRBJ2-3, with a possible D match to TRBD2 (5 bases). This CDR3 is built from 15 residues. V was clipped by 3 bases and J by 3 bases, with 12 bases between them. In germline, CDR1 is KGHDR, CDR2 SFDVKD. CDR3 nucleotides: TGTGCCACCAGTGATCGGGGTATGAGGACAGATACGCAGTATTTT. Amino acids: CATSDRGMRTDTQYF.

The chain is built from TRBV5-6 and TRBJ2-7; maybe TRBD2 (6 bases). The CDR3 is made up of 16 amino acids. Trimming removed 0 bases at V and 0 bases at J, with 13 bases between. Per germline, CDR1 SGHDT and CDR2 YYEEEE. CDR3 coding DNA: TGTGCCAGCAGCTTGGTTAGCGGCACCGACTCCTACGAGCAGTACTTC. Protein product: CASSLVSGTDSYEQYF.

The chain links TRBV19 to TRBJ1-6; D might be TRBD1 (5 bases). CDR3 length: 16 residues. Trimming stripped 5 bases from V and 1 base from J, with 12 bases between. Germline V gene sequence: CDR1 LNHDA, CDR2 SQIVND (reference sequence). CDR3 sequence: CASSVQGRSYNSPLHF. In DNA, the CDR3 is TGTGCCAGTAGTGTCCAGGGAAGGTCCTATAATTCACCCCTCCACTTT.

This chain connects TRBV19 to TRBJ2-5; D not certain. V lost 8 bases, J lost 4 bases, and 17 bases lay in between. Germline-derived CDR1 and CDR2 are LNHDA and SQIVND (reference sequence). This CDR3 is 14 amino acids long. CDR3 DNA sequence: TGTGCCAGTTCGATTCGCACGCGCCGAGAGACCCAGTACTTC. Protein sequence: CASSIRTRRETQYF.

CDR3 residues: CASSFTGGDTQYF. The CDR3 DNA is TGTGCCAGCAGCTTTACGGGGGGAGATACGCAGTATTTT. This chain links TRBV7-2 with TRBJ2-3; 7 positions match TRBD2. The CDR3 totals 13 residues. Trimming at V came to 3 bases and at J to 5 bases, leaving 2 bases not matched to a gene. Germline V gene sequence: CDR1 SGHTA, CDR2 FQGNSA.

The rearrangement links TRBV19 to TRBJ2-2, with 11 bases matching TRBD1. The germline V gene has CDR1 LNHDA and CDR2 SQIVND (reference sequence). This CDR3 has 18 residues. The junction had 18 bases not matched to a gene; V was cut back by 9 bases and J by 6 bases. The CDR3 sequence is CASEMDRGLGGTPGELFF. In DNA, the CDR3 is TGTGCCAGCGAGATGGACAGGGGGCTAGGTGGTACCCCCGGGGAGCTGTTTTTT.

The chain carries TRBV18 and TRBJ1-6; D uncertain. CDR3 length: 14 residues. From germline, CDR1 is KGHSH and CDR2 LQKENI. Trimming removed 3 bases from V and 7 bases from J, with 10 bases in between. The CDR3 DNA sequence: TGTGCCAGCTCACCGGCACAGACCAATTCACCCCTCCACTTT. Protein product: CASSPAQTNSPLHF.

This chain joins TRBV3-1 (or the pseudogene TRBV3-2) and TRBJ1-1; D remains ambiguous. This CDR3 comprises 15 residues. Trimming shortened V by 3 bases and J by 1 base, and 12 bases separated the two germline ends. Germline CDR1 reads LGHDT; CDR2 reads YNNKEL (reference sequence). CDR3: CASSQVPRGNTEAFF. The CDR3 DNA reads as TGTGCCAGCAGCCAGGTTCCCCGGGGGAACACTGAAGCTTTCTTT.

The chain is built from TRBV5-1 and TRBJ1-2, with 12 bases lining up with TRBD1. The CDR3 spans 15 residues. V gave up 0 bases and J gave up 8 bases; unmatched junction bases: 5. CDR1 is SGHRS and CDR2 is YFSETQ in the germline V gene. CDR3 in amino acids: CASSLVGQGADGYTF. In DNA form, the CDR3 reads TGCGCCAGCAGCTTGGTGGGACAGGGGGCTGACGGCTACACCTTC.

V and J are TRBV19 and TRBJ2-4, with a possible D match to TRBD1 (6 bases). The germline V gene has CDR1 LNHDA and CDR2 SQIVND (reference sequence). The germline V and J ends were trimmed by 3 bases and 5 bases, with 17 bases remaining between them. The CDR3 contains 16 residues. CDR3 region: CASSILLGGQENIQYF. For the CDR3, the DNA is TGTGCCAGTAGTATTCTGTTAGGGGGTCAGGAAAACATTCAGTACTTC.